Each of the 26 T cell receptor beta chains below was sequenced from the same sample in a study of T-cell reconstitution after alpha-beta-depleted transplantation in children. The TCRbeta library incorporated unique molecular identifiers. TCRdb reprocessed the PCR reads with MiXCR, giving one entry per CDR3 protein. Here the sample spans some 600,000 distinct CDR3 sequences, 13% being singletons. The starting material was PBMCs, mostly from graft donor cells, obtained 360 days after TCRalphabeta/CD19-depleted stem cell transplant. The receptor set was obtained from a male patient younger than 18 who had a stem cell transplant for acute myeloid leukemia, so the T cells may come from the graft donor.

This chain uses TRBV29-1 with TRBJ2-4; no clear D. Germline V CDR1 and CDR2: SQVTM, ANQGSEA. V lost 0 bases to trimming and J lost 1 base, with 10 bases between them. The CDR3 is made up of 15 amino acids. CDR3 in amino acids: CSVEDSVRAKNIQYF. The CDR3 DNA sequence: TGCAGCGTTGAAGACTCTGTTCGGGCCAAAAACATTCAGTACTTC.

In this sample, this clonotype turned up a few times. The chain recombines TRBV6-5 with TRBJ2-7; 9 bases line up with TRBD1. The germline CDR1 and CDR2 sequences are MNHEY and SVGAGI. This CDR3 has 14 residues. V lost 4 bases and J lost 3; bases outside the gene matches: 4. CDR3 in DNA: TGTGCCAGCAGTTCCACAGGGGGCTACTACGAGCAGTACTTC. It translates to CASSSTGGYYEQYF.

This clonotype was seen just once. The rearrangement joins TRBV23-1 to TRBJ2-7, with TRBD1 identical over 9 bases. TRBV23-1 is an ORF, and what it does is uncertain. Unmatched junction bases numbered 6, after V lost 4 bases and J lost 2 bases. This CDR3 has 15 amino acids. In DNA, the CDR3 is TGCGCCAGCAGTCTCCTTCGACAGGGGGCCTACGAGCAGTACTTC. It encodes CASSLLRQGAYEQYF.

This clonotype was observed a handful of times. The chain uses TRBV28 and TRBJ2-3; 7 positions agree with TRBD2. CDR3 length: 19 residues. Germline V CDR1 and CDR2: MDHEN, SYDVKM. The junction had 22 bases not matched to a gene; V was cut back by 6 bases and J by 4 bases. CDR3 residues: CASSPRGGSMVFGSDTQYF. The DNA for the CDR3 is TGTGCCAGCAGCCCTCGGGGCGGGAGTATGGTTTTTGGGTCAGATACGCAGTATTTT.

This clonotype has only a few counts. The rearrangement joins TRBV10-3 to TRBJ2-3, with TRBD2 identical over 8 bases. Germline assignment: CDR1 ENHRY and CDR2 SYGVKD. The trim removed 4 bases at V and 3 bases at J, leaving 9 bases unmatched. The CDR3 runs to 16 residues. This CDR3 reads CAISGGREGGTDTQYF. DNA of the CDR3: TGTGCCATCAGTGGCGGTCGGGAGGGTGGTACAGATACGCAGTATTTT.

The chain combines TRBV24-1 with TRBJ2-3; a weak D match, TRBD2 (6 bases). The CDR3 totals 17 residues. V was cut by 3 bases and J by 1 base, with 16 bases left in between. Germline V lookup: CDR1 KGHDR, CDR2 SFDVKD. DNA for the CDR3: TGTGCCACCAGTGATGACCGGGACTCCCCGGGCACAGATACGCAGTATTTT. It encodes CATSDDRDSPGTDTQYF.

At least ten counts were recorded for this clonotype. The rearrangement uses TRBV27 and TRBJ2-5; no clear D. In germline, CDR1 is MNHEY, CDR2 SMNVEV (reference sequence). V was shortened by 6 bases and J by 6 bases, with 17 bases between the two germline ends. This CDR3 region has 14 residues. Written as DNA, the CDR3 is TGTGCCAGCAGCTTTGGACCCCTTGGAAAGACCCAGTACTTC. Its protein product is CASSFGPLGKTQYF.

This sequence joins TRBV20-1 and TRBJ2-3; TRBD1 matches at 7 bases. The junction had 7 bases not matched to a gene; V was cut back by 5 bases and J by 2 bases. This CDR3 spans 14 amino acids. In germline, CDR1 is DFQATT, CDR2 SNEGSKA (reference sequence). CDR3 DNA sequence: TGCAGTGCTGGGGACAGAGGAGTCACAGATACGCAGTATTTT. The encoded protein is CSAGDRGVTDTQYF.

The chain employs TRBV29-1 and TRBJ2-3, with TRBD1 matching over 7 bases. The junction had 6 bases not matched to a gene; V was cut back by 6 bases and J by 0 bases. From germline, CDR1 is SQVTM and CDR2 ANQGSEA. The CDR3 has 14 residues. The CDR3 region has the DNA TGCAGCGTCAAGGGACAGTGGAGCACAGATACGCAGTATTTT. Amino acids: CSVKGQWSTDTQYF.

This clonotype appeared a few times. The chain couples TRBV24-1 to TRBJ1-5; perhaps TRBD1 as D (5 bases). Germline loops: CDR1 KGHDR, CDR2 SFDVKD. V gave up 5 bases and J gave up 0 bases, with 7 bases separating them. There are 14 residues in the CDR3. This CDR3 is CATSAQDSNQPQHF. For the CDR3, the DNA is TGTGCCACCAGTGCACAGGATAGCAATCAGCCCCAGCATTTT.

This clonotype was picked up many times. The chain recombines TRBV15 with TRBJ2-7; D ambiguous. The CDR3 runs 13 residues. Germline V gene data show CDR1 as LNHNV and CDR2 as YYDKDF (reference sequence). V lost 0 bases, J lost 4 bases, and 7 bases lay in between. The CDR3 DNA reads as TGTGCCACCAGCAGAGATTGGAGTTACGAGCAGTACTTC. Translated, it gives CATSRDWSYEQYF.

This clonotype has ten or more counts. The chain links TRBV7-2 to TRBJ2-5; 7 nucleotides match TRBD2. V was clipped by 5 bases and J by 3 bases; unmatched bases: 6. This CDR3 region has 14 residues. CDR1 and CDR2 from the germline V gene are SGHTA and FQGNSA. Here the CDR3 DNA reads TGTGCCAGCAGCACCGGGACTACAAAAGAGACCCAGTACTTC. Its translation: CASSTGTTKETQYF.

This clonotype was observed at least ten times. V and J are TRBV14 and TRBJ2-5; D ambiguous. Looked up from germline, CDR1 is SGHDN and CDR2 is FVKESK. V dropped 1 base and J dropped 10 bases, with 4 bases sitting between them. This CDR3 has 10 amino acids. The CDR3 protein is CASSQVIQYF. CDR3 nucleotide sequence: TGTGCCAGCAGCCAAGTGATCCAGTACTTC.

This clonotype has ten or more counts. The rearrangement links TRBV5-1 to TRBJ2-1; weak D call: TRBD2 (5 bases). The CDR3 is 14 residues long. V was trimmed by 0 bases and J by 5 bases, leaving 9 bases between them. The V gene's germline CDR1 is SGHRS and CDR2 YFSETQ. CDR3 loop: CASSLGLANNEQFF. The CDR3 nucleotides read TGCGCCAGCAGCTTGGGGCTAGCAAACAATGAGCAGTTCTTC. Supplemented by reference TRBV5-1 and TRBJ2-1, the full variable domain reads KAGVTQTPRYLIKTRGQQVTLSCSPISGHRSVSWYQQTPGQGLQFLFEYFSETQRNKGNFPGRFSGRQFSNSRSEMNVSTLELGDSALYLCASSLGLANNEQFFGPGTRLTVL.

The CDR3 coding sequence is TGTGCCAGCAGCTTTAGCGACCCCTCCTACGAGCAGTACTTC. Amino acid sequence: CASSFSDPSYEQYF. The rearrangement uses TRBV7-8 and TRBJ2-7, with a weak D call TRBD2 (5 bases). Trimming removed 3 bases at V and 0 bases at J, with 9 bases between. In germline, CDR1 is SGHVS, CDR2 FQNEAQ. The CDR3 sequence is 14 residues long. The full variable domain, its missing parts supplied by reference TRBV7-8 and TRBJ2-7, is GAGVSQSPRYKVAKRGQDVALRCDPISGHVSLFWYQQALGQGPEFLTYFQNEAQLDKSGLPSDRFFAERPEGSVSTLKIQRTQQEDSAVYLCASSFSDPSYEQYFGPGTRLTVT.

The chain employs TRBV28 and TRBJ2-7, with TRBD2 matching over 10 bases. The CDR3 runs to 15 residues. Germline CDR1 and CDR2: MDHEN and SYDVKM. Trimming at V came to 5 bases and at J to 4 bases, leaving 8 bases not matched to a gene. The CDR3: CASSPIAGGRYEQYF. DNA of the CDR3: TGTGCCAGCAGTCCAATAGCGGGAGGACGGTACGAGCAGTACTTC.

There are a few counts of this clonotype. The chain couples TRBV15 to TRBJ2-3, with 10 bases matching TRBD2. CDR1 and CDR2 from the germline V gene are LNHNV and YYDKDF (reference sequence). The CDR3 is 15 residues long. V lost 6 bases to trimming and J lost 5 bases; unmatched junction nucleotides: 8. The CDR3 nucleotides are TGTGCCACCAGGGTTCTAGCGGGAGTAGGAGATACGCAGTATTTT. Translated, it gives CATRVLAGVGDTQYF.

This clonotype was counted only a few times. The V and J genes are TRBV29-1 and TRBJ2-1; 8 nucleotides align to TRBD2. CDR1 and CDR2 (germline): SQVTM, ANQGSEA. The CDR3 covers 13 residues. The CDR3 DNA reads TGCAGTTGTGTGGGACTAGGAGGTAATGAGCAGTTCTTC. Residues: CSCVGLGGNEQFF.

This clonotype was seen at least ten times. CDR3 coding DNA: TGTGCCAGCAGTTTACAGGGGGGCGCCCCGAACGAGCAGTACTTC. Amino acids: CASSLQGGAPNEQYF. The rearrangement links TRBV28 to TRBJ2-7; D is possibly TRBD1 (7 bases). This CDR3 spans 15 amino acids. Germline V lookup: CDR1 MDHEN, CDR2 SYDVKM. V shed 2 bases and J shed 5 bases, with 16 bases lying between them.

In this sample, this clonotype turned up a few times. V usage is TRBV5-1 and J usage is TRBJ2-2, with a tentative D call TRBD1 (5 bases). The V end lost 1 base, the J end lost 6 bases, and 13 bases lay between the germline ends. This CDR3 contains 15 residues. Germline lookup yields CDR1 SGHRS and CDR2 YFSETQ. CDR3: CASSLTNVRAGELFF. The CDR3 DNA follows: TGCGCCAGCAGCTTGACTAATGTCAGGGCCGGGGAGCTGTTTTTT. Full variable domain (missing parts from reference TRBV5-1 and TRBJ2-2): KAGVTQTPRYLIKTRGQQVTLSCSPISGHRSVSWYQQTPGQGLQFLFEYFSETQRNKGNFPGRFSGRQFSNSRSEMNVSTLELGDSALYLCASSLTNVRAGELFFGEGSRLTVL.

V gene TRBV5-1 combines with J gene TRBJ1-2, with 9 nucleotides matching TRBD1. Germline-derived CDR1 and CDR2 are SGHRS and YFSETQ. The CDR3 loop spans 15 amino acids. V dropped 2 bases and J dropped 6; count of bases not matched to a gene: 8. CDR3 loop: CASSFFGQGRDGYTF. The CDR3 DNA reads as TGCGCCAGCAGCTTCTTTGGACAGGGGCGCGATGGCTACACCTTC.

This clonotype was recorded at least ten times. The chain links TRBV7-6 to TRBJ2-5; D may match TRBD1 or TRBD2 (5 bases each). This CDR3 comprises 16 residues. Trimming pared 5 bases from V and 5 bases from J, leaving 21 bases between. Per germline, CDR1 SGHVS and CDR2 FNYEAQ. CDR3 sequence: CASSLGVSGPQETQYF. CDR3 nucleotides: TGTGCCAGCAGCCTAGGAGTCTCGGGGCCCCAGGAGACCCAGTACTTC.

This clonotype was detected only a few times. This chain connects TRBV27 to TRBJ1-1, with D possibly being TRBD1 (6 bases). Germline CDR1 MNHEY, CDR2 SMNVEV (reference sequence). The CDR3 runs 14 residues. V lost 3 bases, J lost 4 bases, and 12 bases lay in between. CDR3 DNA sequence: TGTGCCAGCAGTTTTCGCGGGGACATCACTGAAGCTTTCTTT. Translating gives CASSFRGDITEAFF.

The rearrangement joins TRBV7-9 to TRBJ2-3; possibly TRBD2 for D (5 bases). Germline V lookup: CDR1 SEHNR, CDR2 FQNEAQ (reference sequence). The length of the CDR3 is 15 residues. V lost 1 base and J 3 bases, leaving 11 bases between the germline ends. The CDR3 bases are TGTGCCAGCAGCTTAGGGGAGCAATGGACAGATACGCAGTATTTT. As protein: CASSLGEQWTDTQYF. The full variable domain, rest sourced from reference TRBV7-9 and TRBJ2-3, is DTGVSQNPRHKITKRGQNVTFRCDPISEHNRLYWYRQTLGQGPEFLTYFQNEAQLEKSRLLSDRFSAERPKGSFSTLEIQRTEQGDSAMYLCASSLGEQWTDTQYFGPGTRLTVL.

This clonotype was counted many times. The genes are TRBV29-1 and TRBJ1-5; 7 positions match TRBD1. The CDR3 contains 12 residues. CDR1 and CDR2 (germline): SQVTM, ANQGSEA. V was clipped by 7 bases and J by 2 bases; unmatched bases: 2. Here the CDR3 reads CSAGTGNQPQHF. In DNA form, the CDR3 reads TGCAGCGCCGGGACAGGCAATCAGCCCCAGCATTTT.

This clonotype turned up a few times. CDR3 loop: CASSLTEGTTAITDTQYF. DNA of the CDR3: TGCGCCAGCAGCTTGACGGAGGGTACTACCGCTATCACAGATACGCAGTATTTT. This chain uses TRBV5-1 with TRBJ2-3; a possible D gene is TRBD2 (6 bases). The ends were cut back, 1 base at V and 2 bases at J, with 20 bases in the middle. Germline values: CDR1 SGHRS, CDR2 YFSETQ. The CDR3 is made up of 18 amino acids.